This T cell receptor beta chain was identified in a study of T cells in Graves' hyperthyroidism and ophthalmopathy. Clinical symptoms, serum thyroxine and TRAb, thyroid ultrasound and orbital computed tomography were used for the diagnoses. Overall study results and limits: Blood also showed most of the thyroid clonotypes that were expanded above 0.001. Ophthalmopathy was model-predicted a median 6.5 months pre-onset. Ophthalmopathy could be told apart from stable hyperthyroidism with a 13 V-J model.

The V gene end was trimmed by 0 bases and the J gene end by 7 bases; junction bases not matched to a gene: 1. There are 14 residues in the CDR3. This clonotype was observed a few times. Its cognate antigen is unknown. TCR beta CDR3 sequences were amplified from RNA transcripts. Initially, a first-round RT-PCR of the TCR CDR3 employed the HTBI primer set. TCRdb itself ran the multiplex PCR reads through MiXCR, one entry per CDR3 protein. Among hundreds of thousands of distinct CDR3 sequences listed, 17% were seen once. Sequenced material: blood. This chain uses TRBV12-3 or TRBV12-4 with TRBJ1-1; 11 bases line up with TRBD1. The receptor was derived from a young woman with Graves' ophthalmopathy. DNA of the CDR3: TGTGCCAGCAGTTTAGCGGGGACAGGGGGTGAAGCTTTCTTT. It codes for CASSLAGTGGEAFF.